Sequencing of this TCR beta chain was carried out in a study of Ad26.COV2.S vaccination and SARS-CoV-2 variants. The germline V gene has CDR1 SNHLY and CDR2 FYNNEI. Deletions cut 2 bases from V and 7 bases from J, with 17 bases between. The CDR3 consists of 15 residues. Produced via immunoSEQ multiplex PCR; TCRdb's table is partial and in-frame only. The sample includes 300,000 to 400,000 clones, 85% to 90% of them seen just once. Treatment reported: approximately 18 received Ad26.COV2.S at low or high dose, single or two shots; 5 received placebo; per-sample allocation not given. Specimen acquisition occurred on day 63 following the initial vaccine or placebo injection.

The V call is TRBV2, the J call TRBJ2-5, with D perhaps assigned TRBD1 or TRBD2 (6 bases each). This specimen was peripheral blood, taken in a trial of Ad26.COV2.S vaccine versus placebo. This sequence was found in a person between 18 and 65 years old who received the Ad26.COV2.S COVID-19 vaccine or a placebo. CDR3 in DNA: TGTGCCAGCAGTGAAAGAGTGGACGGAGGGGGGACCCAGTACTTC. Its protein product is CASSERVDGGGTQYF.